Below, 4 T cell receptor beta chains from the same sample are listed, as sequenced in a study of breast tumors, draining lymph nodes, adjacent tissues. Axillary draining lymph nodes of breast cancer patients supplied the node samples. MiXCR, applied by TCRdb to the multiplex PCR reads, yields one record per CDR3 protein. Of 200,000 or so distinct CDR3 sequences listed, over 25% are singletons. The sample consisted of axillary lymph node tissue. The receptors shown here come from a female donor with breast cancer. Some clones in this sample may be carry-over from other donors' samples.

In its sample, this clonotype was seen many times. This chain links TRBV2 with TRBJ1-6, with D maybe TRBD1 (5 bases). V was trimmed by 7 bases and J by 0 bases, leaving 16 bases between them. There are 17 residues in the CDR3. The V gene's germline CDR1 is SNHLY and CDR2 FYNNEI. The CDR3 sequence is CASMGQFLSSYNSPLHF. CDR3 nucleotides: TGTGCCAGCATGGGGCAGTTCCTGAGCTCCTATAATTCACCCCTCCACTTT.

The chain uses TRBV19 and TRBJ2-2, with D possibly being TRBD1 (5 bases). CDR1 and CDR2 from the germline V gene are LNHDA and SQIVND (reference sequence). V lost 1 base and J lost 0, with 15 bases in between. There are 18 residues in the CDR3. The CDR3 region has the DNA TGTGCCAGTAGTATAGGTCCCCAGGGCTGTGCGAACACCGGGGAGCTGTTTTTT. Translated: CASSIGPQGCANTGELFF. The full variable domain, its missing parts supplied by reference TRBV19 and TRBJ2-2, is DGGITQSPKYLFRKEGQNVTLSCEQNLNHDAMYWYRQDPGQGLRLIYYSQIVNDFQKGDIAEGYSVSREKKESFPLTVTSAQKNPTAFYLCASSIGPQGCANTGELFFGEGSRLTVL.

This clonotype was seen at least ten times. The gene calls are TRBV7-8 and TRBJ1-5; 9 positions agree with TRBD1. Trimming removed 5 bases from V and 1 base from J; junction bases left unmatched: 3. The germline V gene has CDR1 SGHVS and CDR2 FQNEAQ. The CDR3 loop spans 15 amino acids. This CDR3 reads CASSQDRGSNQPQHF. DNA of the CDR3: TGTGCCAGCAGCCAGGACAGGGGAAGCAATCAGCCCCAGCATTTT.

This clonotype was seen repeatedly, ten times or more. CDR3 in DNA: TGTGCCAGCAGGCGGACGATCTCTGGGGCCAACGTCCTGACTTTC. It encodes CASRRTISGANVLTF. This chain uses TRBV12-3 or TRBV12-4 with TRBJ2-6; D unclear. This CDR3 contains 15 residues. With 6 bases removed from V and 0 bases from J, the gap between germline ends came to 9 bases.